This T cell receptor (beta chain) was recorded in a study of cytomegalovirus exposure and HLA in healthy donors. Notes on this clone: As yet, its antigen is unknown.

Findings and caveats of the study: Reports indicated that the classifier achieved high specificity and sensitivity in diagnosing cytomegalovirus status. The study put 150 to 200 TCR beta chains on its list as cytomegalovirus-associated.

From the 120-subject validation cohort, which was separate from the approximately 700-subject first cohort, the donors were drawn. CDR1 KGHSH and CDR2 LQKENI come from the germline V gene. Deletions cut 2 bases from V and 3 bases from J, with 10 bases between. CDR3 length: 14 amino acids. The protocol was immunoSEQ multiplex PCR, while the TCRdb copy is restricted to in-frame clones and leaves out a portion. Of about 110,000 clones detected, roughly 90% appear once; the ten largest clones hold over 1.5%. The gene calls are TRBV18 and TRBJ1-2; D is ambiguous. The source material was PBMCs. This receptor was identified in a woman under 30 in good health and CMV-seronegative. The CDR3 sequence: CASSPGSNHYGYTF. Here the CDR3 DNA reads TGTGCCAGCTCACCAGGCAGTAACCACTATGGCTACACCTTC.